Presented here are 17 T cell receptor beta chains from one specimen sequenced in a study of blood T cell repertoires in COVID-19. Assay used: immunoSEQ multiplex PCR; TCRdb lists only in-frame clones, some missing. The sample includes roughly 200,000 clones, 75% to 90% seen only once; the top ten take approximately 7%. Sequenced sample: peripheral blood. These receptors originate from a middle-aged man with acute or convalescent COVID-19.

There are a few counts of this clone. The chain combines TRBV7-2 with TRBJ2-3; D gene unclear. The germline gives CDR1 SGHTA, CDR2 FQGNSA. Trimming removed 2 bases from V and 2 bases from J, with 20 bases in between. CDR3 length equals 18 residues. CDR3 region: CASSLTPPSLLNTDTQYF. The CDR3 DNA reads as TGTGCCAGCAGCTTAACCCCTCCTTCCCTCCTAAACACAGATACGCAGTATTTT.

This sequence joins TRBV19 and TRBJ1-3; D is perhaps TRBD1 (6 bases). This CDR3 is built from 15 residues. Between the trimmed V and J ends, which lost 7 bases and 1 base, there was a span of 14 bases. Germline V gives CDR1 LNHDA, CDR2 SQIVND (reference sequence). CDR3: CASTEGGGSGNTIYF. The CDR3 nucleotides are TGTGCCAGTACCGAAGGGGGGGGATCTGGAAACACCATATATTTT.

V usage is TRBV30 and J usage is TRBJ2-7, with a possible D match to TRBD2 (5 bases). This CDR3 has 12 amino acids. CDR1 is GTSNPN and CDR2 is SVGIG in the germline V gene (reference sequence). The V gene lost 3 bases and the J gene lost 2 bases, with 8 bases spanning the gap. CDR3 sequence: CAWSGVTYEQYF. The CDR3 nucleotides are TGTGCCTGGAGCGGGGTCACCTACGAGCAGTACTTC.

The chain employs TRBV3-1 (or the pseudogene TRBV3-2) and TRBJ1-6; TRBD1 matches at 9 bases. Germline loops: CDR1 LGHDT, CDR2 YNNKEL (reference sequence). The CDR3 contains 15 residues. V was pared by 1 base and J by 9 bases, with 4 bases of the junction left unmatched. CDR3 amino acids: CASSQADRGGSPLHF. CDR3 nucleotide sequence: TGTGCCAGCAGCCAAGCGGACAGGGGTGGTTCACCCCTCCACTTT.

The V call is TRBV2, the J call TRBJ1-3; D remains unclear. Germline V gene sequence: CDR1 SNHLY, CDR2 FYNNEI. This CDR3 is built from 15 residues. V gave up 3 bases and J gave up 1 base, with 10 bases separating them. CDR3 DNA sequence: TGTGCCAGCAGTGAGAGCAATTTTTCTGGAAACACCATATATTTT. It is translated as CASSESNFSGNTIYF.

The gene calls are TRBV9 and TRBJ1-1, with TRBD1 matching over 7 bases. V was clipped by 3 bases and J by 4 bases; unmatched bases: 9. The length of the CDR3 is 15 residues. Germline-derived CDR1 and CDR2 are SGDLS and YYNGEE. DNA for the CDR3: TGTGCCAGCAGCGCCGCAGGGGGGCAAGGCACTGAAGCTTTCTTT. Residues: CASSAAGGQGTEAFF.

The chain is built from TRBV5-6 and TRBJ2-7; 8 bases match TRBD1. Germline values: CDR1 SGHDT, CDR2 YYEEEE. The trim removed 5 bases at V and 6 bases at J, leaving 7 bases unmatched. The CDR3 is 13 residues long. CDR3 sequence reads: CASSRTGQSEQYF. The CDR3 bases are TGTGCCAGCAGTCGGACAGGGCAGAGCGAGCAGTACTTC.

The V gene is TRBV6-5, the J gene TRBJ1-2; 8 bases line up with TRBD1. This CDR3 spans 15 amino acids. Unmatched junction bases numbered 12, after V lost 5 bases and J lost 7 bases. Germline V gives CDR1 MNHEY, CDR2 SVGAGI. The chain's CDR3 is CASSKNTGGSSGYTF. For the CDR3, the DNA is TGTGCCAGCAGTAAAAATACAGGGGGTTCGAGTGGCTACACCTTC.

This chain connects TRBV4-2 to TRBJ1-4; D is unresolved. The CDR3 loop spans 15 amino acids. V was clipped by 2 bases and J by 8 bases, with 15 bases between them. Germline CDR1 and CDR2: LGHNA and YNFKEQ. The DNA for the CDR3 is TGTGCCAGCAGCCAACAACAACCAATCTCCGAAAAACTGTTTTTT. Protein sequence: CASSQQQPISEKLFF.

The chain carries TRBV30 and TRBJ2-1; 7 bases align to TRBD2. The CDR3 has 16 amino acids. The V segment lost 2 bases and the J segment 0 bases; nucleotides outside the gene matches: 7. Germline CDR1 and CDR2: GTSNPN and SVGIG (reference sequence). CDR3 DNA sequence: TGTGCCTGGAGTCCCTTGGCGGGAGTCTCCTACAATGAGCAGTTCTTC. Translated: CAWSPLAGVSYNEQFF.

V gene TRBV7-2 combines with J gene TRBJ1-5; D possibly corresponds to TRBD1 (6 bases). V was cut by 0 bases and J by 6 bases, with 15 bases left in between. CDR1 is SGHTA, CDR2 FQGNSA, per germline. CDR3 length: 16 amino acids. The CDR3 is CASSLAVRGQGQPQHF. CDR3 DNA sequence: TGTGCCAGCAGCTTAGCGGTGCGGGGGCAGGGTCAGCCCCAGCATTTT.

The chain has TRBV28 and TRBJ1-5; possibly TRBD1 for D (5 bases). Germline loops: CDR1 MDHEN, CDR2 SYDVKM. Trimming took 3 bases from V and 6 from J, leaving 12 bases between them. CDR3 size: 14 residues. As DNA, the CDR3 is TGTGCCAGCAGTTTTGGGGGGACGGGTCAGCCCCAGCATTTT. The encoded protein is CASSFGGTGQPQHF.

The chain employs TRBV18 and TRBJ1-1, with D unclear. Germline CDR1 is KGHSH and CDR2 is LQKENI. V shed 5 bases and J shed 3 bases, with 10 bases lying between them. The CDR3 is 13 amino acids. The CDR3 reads CASSGLDYTEAFF. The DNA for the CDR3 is TGTGCCAGCTCAGGGCTGGACTACACTGAAGCTTTCTTT.

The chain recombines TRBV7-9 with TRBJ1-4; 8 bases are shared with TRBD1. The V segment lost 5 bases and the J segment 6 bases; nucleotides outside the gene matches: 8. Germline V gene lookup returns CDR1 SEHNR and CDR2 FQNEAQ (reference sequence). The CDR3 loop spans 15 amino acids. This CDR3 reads CASSGQGAQDEKLFF. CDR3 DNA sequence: TGTGCCAGCAGCGGTCAGGGGGCGCAGGATGAAAAACTGTTTTTT.

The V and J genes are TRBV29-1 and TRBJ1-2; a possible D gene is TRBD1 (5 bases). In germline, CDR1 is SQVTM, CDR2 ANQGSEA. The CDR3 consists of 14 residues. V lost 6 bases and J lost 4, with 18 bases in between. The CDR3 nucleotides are TGCAGCGTCCTCCATACGACAGCGGGCTATGGCTACACCTTC. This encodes CSVLHTTAGYGYTF.

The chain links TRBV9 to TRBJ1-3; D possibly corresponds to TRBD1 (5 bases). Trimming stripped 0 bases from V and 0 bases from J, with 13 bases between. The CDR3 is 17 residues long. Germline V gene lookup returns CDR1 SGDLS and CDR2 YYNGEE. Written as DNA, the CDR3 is TGTGCCAGCAGCGTAGGATCGGCAGGGATCTCTGGAAACACCATATATTTT. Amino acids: CASSVGSAGISGNTIYF.

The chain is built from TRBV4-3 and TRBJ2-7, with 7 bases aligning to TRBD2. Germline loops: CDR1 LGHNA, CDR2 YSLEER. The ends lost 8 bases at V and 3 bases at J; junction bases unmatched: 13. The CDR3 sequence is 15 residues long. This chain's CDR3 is CASLGGTNSVYEQYF. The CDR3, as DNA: TGCGCCAGCCTCGGCGGGACTAACTCGGTCTACGAGCAGTACTTC.